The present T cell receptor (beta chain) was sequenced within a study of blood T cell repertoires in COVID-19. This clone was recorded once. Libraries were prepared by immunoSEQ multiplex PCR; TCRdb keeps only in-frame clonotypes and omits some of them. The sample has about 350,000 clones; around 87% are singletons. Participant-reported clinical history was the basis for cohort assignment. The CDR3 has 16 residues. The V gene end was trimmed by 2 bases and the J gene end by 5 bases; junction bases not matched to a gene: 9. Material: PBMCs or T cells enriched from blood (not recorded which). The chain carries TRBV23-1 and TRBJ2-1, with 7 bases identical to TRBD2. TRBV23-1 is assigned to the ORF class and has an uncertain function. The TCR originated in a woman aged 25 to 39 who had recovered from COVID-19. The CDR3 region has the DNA TGCGCCAGCAGTCAACCAGACTTGGGACTACACAATGAGCAGTTCTTC. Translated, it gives CASSQPDLGLHNEQFF.